This section outlines one T cell receptor (beta chain) sequence together with its context. Its matching antigen is unknown. The read finishes 3 residues shy of the CDR3 end, and the germline J gene is used to complete it. Sequenced by immunoSEQ multiplex PCR; TCRdb stores in-frame clones only, minus some. Seen in this sample are under 20,000 clones; the ten most common clones hold about 3%. The sample belongs to a study of T cells in women clearing cervical HPV infection. Study information: Blood came at first lesion visit for cases, post-clearance for controls. The study, taken as a whole, reports: Cases carried less TRBV6-7 than controls: roughly 0.12% versus 0.17%.

Dot-blot hybridization genotyped cervical HPV amplified with MY09/MY11 PCR. CDR1 and CDR2 from the germline V gene are GTSNPN and SVGIG (reference sequence). The CDR3 sequence is 13 residues long. The V gene lost 3 bases and the J gene lost 5 bases, with 13 bases spanning the gap. This sequence originates from a woman aged 18 to 69 with a cervical HPV16 infection that either progressed to CIN3+ or cleared (not recorded which). Material: blood buffy coat. This sequence joins TRBV30 and TRBJ1-1; the D gene is possibly TRBD1 (6 bases). The part of the CDR3 DNA that was read is TGTGCCTGGAGCAGGGGTACGGAAACTGAA. Residues: CAWSRGTETE. The entire CDR3 is CAWSRGTETEAFF.